This T cell receptor beta chain was profiled in a study of blood T cell repertoires in COVID-19. Across the whole study: T cells, B-cell-depleted T cells, or PBMCs provided the cDNA or gDNA that served as material.

This clone was seen more than once but under ten times. Assay used: immunoSEQ multiplex PCR; TCRdb lists only in-frame clones, some missing. Of under 300,000 clones in the sample, around four fifths were seen once. The CDR3 consists of 14 residues. The V gene's germline CDR1 is SGHNT and CDR2 YYREEE (reference sequence). V was pared by 3 bases and J by 6 bases, with 4 bases of the junction left unmatched. Material: peripheral blood. V and J are TRBV5-4 and TRBJ2-1; TRBD2 aligns across 9 bases. The receptor was derived from a middle-aged woman with active or convalescent COVID-19. The CDR3 DNA reads TGTGCCAGCAGCTCTAGCGGGGCACGCAATGAGCAGTTCTTC. Amino acids: CASSSSGARNEQFF.